A single sample is the source of the 21 T cell receptor beta chains below, sequenced in a study of control samples from healthy donors and cancer patients (dated by TCRdb to 2019 to 2021). Receptors were amplified or captured by the immunoSEQ multiplex PCR assay. TCRdb mirrors the immuneACCESS table, restricted to in-frame sequences. Some clones are absent from its copies; in checked studies, under half trace to an unresolved V gene, and the reason for the others is unknown. This sample is represented by about 170,000 clones; roughly 89% of them were singletons. Approximately 12% of the sample belongs to the ten largest clones. Sequenced input: blood. These receptors were taken from a man aged 25 to 40 in good health.

The rearrangement uses TRBV5-8 and TRBJ2-7, with 11 bases matching TRBD2. Per germline, CDR1 SGHTS and CDR2 YDEGEE. With V trimmed by 0 bases and J by 7 bases, 6 bases remained unmatched. This CDR3 has 15 amino acids. This chain's CDR3 is CASSLELAGGWEQYF. The CDR3, as DNA: TGTGCCAGCAGCTTGGAATTAGCGGGAGGGTGGGAGCAGTACTTC. The full variable domain, rest sourced from reference TRBV5-8 and TRBJ2-7, is EAGVTQSPTHLIKTRGQQATLRCSPISGHTSVYWYQQALGLGLQFLLWYDEGEERNRGNFPPRFSGRQFPNYSSELNVNALELEDSALYLCASSLELAGGWEQYFGPGTRLTVT.

This clone was detected only once. V is TRBV14 and J is TRBJ2-3, with TRBD2 as a possible D gene (6 bases). Germline CDR1 is SGHDN and CDR2 is FVKESK. Deletions cut 4 bases from V and 3 bases from J, with 17 bases between. The CDR3 runs to 16 residues. The CDR3 sequence is CASSPLGLAFTDTQYF. As DNA, the CDR3 is TGTGCCAGCAGCCCCCTGGGGCTAGCGTTTACAGATACGCAGTATTTT.

V usage is TRBV3-1 (or the pseudogene TRBV3-2) and J usage is TRBJ1-5; D is unclear. CDR3 size: 17 residues. Germline CDR1 LGHDT, CDR2 YNNKEL (reference sequence). V gave up 0 bases and J gave up 4 bases, with 16 bases separating them. CDR3 sequence reads: CASSQEGRRARNQPQHF. The DNA of the CDR3 is TGTGCCAGCAGCCAAGAGGGAAGGAGGGCCCGTAATCAGCCCCAGCATTTT.

This sequence joins TRBV10-3 and TRBJ1-2; D remains unclear. Germline V gene sequence: CDR1 ENHRY, CDR2 SYGVKD. The CDR3 sequence is 18 residues long. Trimming took off 0 bases at V and 2 bases at J, with 19 bases between the two ends. The CDR3 loop reads CAISESFEWEQPNYGYTF. The CDR3 bases are TGTGCCATCAGTGAGTCGTTCGAGTGGGAACAGCCCAACTATGGCTACACCTTC.

In this sample, this clone turned up once. This chain joins TRBV4-1 and TRBJ2-3; possibly TRBD2 for D (5 bases). The germline CDR1 and CDR2 sequences are MGHRA and YSYEKL. V gave up 0 bases and J gave up 3 bases, with 13 bases separating them. CDR3 length: 16 residues. Written as DNA, the CDR3 is TGCGCCAGCAGCCAAGATCGCGGGTTTCGTACAGATACGCAGTATTTT. Translated: CASSQDRGFRTDTQYF.

V usage is TRBV6-5 and J usage is TRBJ1-6; D is ambiguous. Germline V gives CDR1 MNHEY, CDR2 SVGAGI. V was cut by 7 bases and J by 8 bases, with 18 bases left in between. The CDR3 has 15 residues. The CDR3 here is CASTSGSQAYSPLHF. The CDR3 region has the DNA TGTGCCAGCACCAGTGGGAGCCAAGCCTATTCACCCCTCCACTTT.

V and J are TRBV6-5 and TRBJ2-1, with 13 positions matching TRBD2. Germline CDR1 MNHEY, CDR2 SVGAGI. The CDR3 runs to 14 residues. Trimming took 7 bases from V and 7 from J; bases not matched to a gene: 4. CDR3 in DNA: TGTGCCAGCATACTAGCGGGGGGGATAAATGAGCAGTTCTTC. It codes for CASILAGGINEQFF.

The count of this clone is one. This chain uses TRBV5-1 with TRBJ1-2; 8 bases line up with TRBD1. CDR3 length: 14 amino acids. Germline loops: CDR1 SGHRS, CDR2 YFSETQ. Losses at the gene ends were 6 bases for V and 2 bases for J; bases not matched to a gene: 6. The CDR3, as DNA: TGCGCCAGCATGACAGGGGATGGGAACTATGGCTACACCTTC. The encoded protein is CASMTGDGNYGYTF.

This clone was recorded once. The CDR3 DNA sequence: TGTGCCAGCACCGTGGGGGGTGATTCACCCCTCCACTTT. Protein product: CASTVGGDSPLHF. The chain employs TRBV7-9 and TRBJ1-6, with D perhaps TRBD1 (5 bases). Trimming shortened V by 7 bases and J by 8 bases, and 12 bases separated the two germline ends. CDR1 and CDR2 (germline): SEHNR, FQNEAQ (reference sequence). CDR3 length: 13 amino acids.

The chain recombines TRBV12-3 or TRBV12-4 with TRBJ2-1; D is unresolved. Trimming shortened V by 6 bases and J by 6 bases, and 9 bases separated the two germline ends. CDR3 length: 12 amino acids. CDR3 coding DNA: TGTGCCAGCAGGACCTGGGGCAATGAGCAGTTCTTC. Amino acids: CASRTWGNEQFF.

The chain joins TRBV23-1 to TRBJ1-5, with 7 nucleotides matching TRBD1. TRBV23-1 is an open reading frame whose function is uncertain. Losses at the gene ends were 2 bases for V and 3 bases for J; bases not matched to a gene: 7. The CDR3 has 16 residues. The CDR3: CASSQNRGNFNQPQHF. The CDR3 region has the DNA TGCGCCAGCAGTCAAAACAGGGGAAATTTCAATCAGCCCCAGCATTTT.

The J gene is TRBJ1-2, the V gene TRBV2; D unresolved. The germline V and J ends were trimmed by 6 bases and 4 bases, with 12 bases remaining between them. CDR1 SNHLY and CDR2 FYNNEI come from the germline V gene. This CDR3 has 13 residues. The CDR3 is CASRSDGIYGYTF. CDR3 DNA sequence: TGTGCCAGCAGGTCGGACGGTATCTATGGCTACACCTTC.

The chain is built from TRBV20-1 and TRBJ1-2; D ambiguous. This CDR3 has 11 residues. Germline CDR1 reads DFQATT; CDR2 reads SNEGSKA (reference sequence). The V gene lost 6 bases and the J gene lost 8 bases, with 13 bases spanning the gap. CDR3 amino acids: CSAGPLEGYTF. The CDR3 bases are TGCAGTGCCGGGCCGTTGGAAGGCTACACCTTC.

V usage is TRBV6-5 and J usage is TRBJ2-4; D may be TRBD1 (6 bases). The CDR3 has 15 amino acids. V lost 6 bases and J lost 0, with 12 bases in between. The germline CDR1 and CDR2 sequences are MNHEY and SVGAGI. The CDR3: CASSERQVAKNIQYF. In nucleotides, the CDR3 is TGTGCCAGCAGCGAGAGACAGGTAGCCAAAAACATTCAGTACTTC.

V gene TRBV11-3 combines with J gene TRBJ2-5, with 7 positions matching TRBD2. The germline V gene encodes CDR1 SGHNT and CDR2 YENEEA. The V gene end was trimmed by 5 bases and the J gene end by 5 bases; junction bases not matched to a gene: 14. CDR3 length equals 16 residues. The DNA for the CDR3 is TGTGCCAGCAGCACCGGGGAAGCGGGGAGGGTTGAGACCCAGTACTTC. Translation: CASSTGEAGRVETQYF. Complete variable domain (other parts from reference TRBV11-3 and TRBJ2-5): EAGVVQSPRYKIIEKKQPVAFWCNPISGHNTLYWYLQNLGQGPELLIRYENEEAVDDSQLPKDRFSAERLKGVDSTLKIQPAELGDSAVYLCASSTGEAGRVETQYFGPGTRLLVL.

This clone has only one observation. The rearrangement uses TRBV3-1 (or the pseudogene TRBV3-2) and TRBJ2-5, with D perhaps matching TRBD1 (7 bases). The CDR3 is made up of 14 amino acids. V lost 4 bases and J 1 base, leaving 10 bases between the germline ends. Germline-derived CDR1 and CDR2 are LGHDT and YNNKEL (reference sequence). The CDR3 here is CASSRQGLQETQYF. CDR3 sequence (DNA): TGTGCCAGCAGCCGACAGGGACTCCAAGAGACCCAGTACTTC.

The V call is TRBV28, the J call TRBJ1-4, with a possible D match to TRBD1 (6 bases). The CDR3 consists of 18 residues. Trimming cost V 8 bases and J 1 base, with 23 bases left between them. CDR1 and CDR2 (germline): MDHEN, SYDVKM. CDR3 region: CASLDGWGGRVTNEKLFF. The CDR3, as DNA: TGTGCCAGCTTGGATGGATGGGGGGGCAGAGTAACTAATGAAAAACTGTTTTTT.

The chain links TRBV7-9 to TRBJ2-2, with 10 positions matching TRBD2. V trimming: 5 bases; J trimming: 6 bases; junction bases outside the gene matches: 6. The CDR3 runs to 15 residues. CDR1 is SEHNR and CDR2 is FQNEAQ in the germline V gene (reference sequence). The CDR3 reads CASSPIAGGPGELFF. The CDR3 bases are TGTGCCAGCAGCCCTATAGCGGGAGGTCCCGGGGAGCTGTTTTTT.

This chain uses TRBV11-2 with TRBJ1-5; D remains ambiguous. Germline V CDR1 and CDR2: SGHAT, FQNNGV. Trimming pared 0 bases from V and 13 bases from J, leaving 13 bases between. CDR3 length: 13 residues. The CDR3 DNA is TGTGCCAGCAGCTTAGAGCGATTTAAACCTCAGCATTTT. This encodes CASSLERFKPQHF.

This clone showed up many times. The J gene is TRBJ2-1, the V gene TRBV19, with 9 nucleotides matching TRBD1. J gave up 3 bases and V 5 bases, and 5 bases lay outside the gene matches. The CDR3 contains 15 residues. Germline CDR1 is LNHDA and CDR2 is SQIVND (reference sequence). This CDR3 is CASSSDRGNYNEQFF. In DNA form, the CDR3 reads TGTGCCAGTAGTTCGGACAGGGGAAACTACAATGAGCAGTTCTTC.

This sequence joins TRBV12-3 or TRBV12-4 and TRBJ2-1; 9 bases fit TRBD2. The length of the CDR3 is 13 residues. Unmatched junction bases numbered 0, after V lost 9 bases and J lost 0 bases. The CDR3 spells CASSGSSYNEQFF. CDR3 sequence (DNA): TGTGCCAGTAGCGGGAGCTCCTACAATGAGCAGTTCTTC.